Each of the 28 T cell receptor beta chains below was sequenced from the same sample in a study of blood T cell repertoires in COVID-19. Here immunoSEQ multiplex PCR was the method, and the copy in TCRdb shows in-frame clones only, minus some. Among about 200,000 clones listed, around 80% were seen once. Input material: peripheral blood. These receptors came from a woman aged 45-65 years with acute or convalescent COVID-19.

This clone was counted between two and nine times. The chain is built from TRBV3-1 (or the pseudogene TRBV3-2) and TRBJ2-7, with 7 bases lining up with TRBD2. The CDR3 has 14 residues. The germline gives CDR1 LGHDT, CDR2 YNNKEL (reference sequence). Unmatched junction bases numbered 6, after V lost 4 bases and J lost 3 bases. DNA for the CDR3: TGTGCCAGCAGCCCGACATCTAGCGGCTACGAGCAGTACTTC. This gives the protein CASSPTSSGYEQYF.

The chain employs TRBV7-2 and TRBJ2-7, with 9 bases fitting TRBD2. This CDR3 is built from 13 residues. CDR1 is SGHTA and CDR2 is FQGNSA in the germline V gene. With V trimmed by 5 bases and J by 7 bases, 6 bases remained unmatched. CDR3 amino acids: CASSPGLAREQYF. The CDR3, as DNA: TGTGCCAGCAGCCCGGGACTAGCACGGGAGCAGTACTTC.

V gene TRBV5-8 combines with J gene TRBJ2-2; 7 positions match TRBD2. Germline V gene lookup returns CDR1 SGHTS and CDR2 YDEGEE. Trimming cost V 1 base and J 0 bases; bases outside gene matches: 9. The CDR3 has 18 amino acids. The CDR3 reads CASSLILAAIANTGELFF. As DNA, the CDR3 is TGTGCCAGCAGCTTGATTCTAGCGGCCATCGCGAACACCGGGGAGCTGTTTTTT.

The rearrangement uses TRBV7-9 and TRBJ1-2; D is unclear. CDR3 length equals 12 residues. V was trimmed by 5 bases and J by 4 bases, leaving 8 bases between them. The germline V gene encodes CDR1 SEHNR and CDR2 FQNEAQ (reference sequence). The CDR3 nucleotides are TGTGCCAGCAGCCCGGGGTTCTATGGCTACACCTTC. This translates into CASSPGFYGYTF.

The rearrangement uses TRBV6-2 or TRBV6-3 and TRBJ1-4; a possible D gene is TRBD1 (5 bases). V was cut by 5 bases and J by 7 bases, with 20 bases left in between. The CDR3 is made up of 16 amino acids. CDR1 is MNHEY, CDR2 SVGEGT, per germline. CDR3 loop: CASSGTGREESEKLFF. CDR3 DNA sequence: TGTGCCAGCAGTGGAACAGGCAGGGAGGAAAGTGAAAAACTGTTTTTT.

This chain joins TRBV10-2 and TRBJ2-7; 9 bases align to TRBD2. There are 16 residues in the CDR3. Germline-derived CDR1 and CDR2 are WSHSY and SAAADI. Trimming cost V 6 bases and J 3 bases; bases outside gene matches: 12. The CDR3 sequence: CASSDLLAGGVYEQYF. The CDR3 DNA is TGCGCCAGCAGCGACCTTCTGGCGGGAGGGGTCTACGAGCAGTACTTC.

This clone occurred a few times. This chain joins TRBV11-3 and TRBJ2-5; 16 nucleotides align to TRBD2. Germline trimming cut 5 bases from V and 5 bases from J; bases unmatched to any gene: 11. The CDR3 is made up of 18 amino acids. Germline V gene lookup returns CDR1 SGHNT and CDR2 YENEEA. The CDR3 DNA reads TGTGCCAGCAGCCCGGGACTAGCGGGAGGGCCGGGAACGGAGACCCAGTACTTC. Its translation is CASSPGLAGGPGTETQYF.

The chain is built from TRBV28 and TRBJ2-7; 9 bases are shared with TRBD1. CDR1 and CDR2 (germline): MDHEN, SYDVKM. The trim removed 5 bases at V and 4 bases at J, leaving 12 bases unmatched. The CDR3 extends over 16 amino acids. CDR3 protein: CASSHTPGQGSYEQYF. In nucleotides, the CDR3 is TGTGCCAGCAGTCACACCCCGGGACAGGGTAGTTACGAGCAGTACTTC.

This clone was counted only a few times. This chain uses TRBV5-1 with TRBJ2-3; TRBD2 aligns across 11 bases. V gave up 0 bases and J gave up 4 bases; unmatched junction bases: 13. The CDR3 loop spans 19 amino acids. Germline-derived CDR1 and CDR2 are SGHRS and YFSETQ. The CDR3 loop reads CASSLEGGTSGSRADTQYF. The CDR3 nucleotides read TGCGCCAGCAGCTTGGAAGGAGGTACTAGCGGGAGTAGGGCAGATACGCAGTATTTT.

The genes are TRBV7-8 and TRBJ2-5; no clear D gene. V lost 5 bases and J lost 4, with 17 bases in between. Germline-derived CDR1 and CDR2 are SGHVS and FQNEAQ. The CDR3 totals 15 residues. CDR3: CASSRGPSEVETQYF. In DNA, the CDR3 is TGTGCCAGCAGCCGAGGACCGAGCGAGGTAGAGACCCAGTACTTC.

This CDR3 is CATSDAQGENTEAFF. DNA for the CDR3: TGTGCCACCAGTGATGCACAGGGGGAGAACACTGAAGCTTTCTTT. The rearrangement links TRBV24-1 to TRBJ1-1; 8 nucleotides match TRBD1. Germline assignment: CDR1 KGHDR and CDR2 SFDVKD. J lost 1 base, V lost 3 bases, and 3 bases had no gene match. The length of the CDR3 is 15 residues.

The chain combines TRBV27 with TRBJ2-3; TRBD2 aligns across 10 bases. The CDR3 runs to 15 residues. CDR1 and CDR2 (germline): MNHEY, SMNVEV (reference sequence). The trim removed 5 bases at V and 4 bases at J, leaving 6 bases unmatched. CDR3 nucleotides: TGTGCCAGCAGTGCCCCTAGCGGGAGCCCAGATACGCAGTATTTT. It encodes CASSAPSGSPDTQYF.

V and J are TRBV29-1 and TRBJ2-5; the D gene is possibly TRBD1 (6 bases). Germline V gene lookup returns CDR1 SQVTM and CDR2 ANQGSEA. The V and J ends lost 6 bases and 5 bases respectively, with 19 bases between them. This CDR3 contains 14 residues. Here the CDR3 DNA reads TGCAGCGTGGAGCGACAGGTGCGTCCGGAGACCCAGTACTTC. Translating it yields CSVERQVRPETQYF.

This chain uses TRBV18 with TRBJ1-1, with a weak D call TRBD1 (6 bases). V lost 6 bases and J lost 1, with 12 bases in between. Germline lookup yields CDR1 KGHSH and CDR2 LQKENI. This CDR3 region has 14 residues. For the CDR3, the DNA is TGTGCCAGCTCGGCAACAGGGAAGAACACTGAAGCTTTCTTT. Amino acid sequence: CASSATGKNTEAFF.

V is TRBV28 and J is TRBJ2-2; D is perhaps TRBD1 (5 bases). This CDR3 spans 14 amino acids. CDR1 is MDHEN and CDR2 is SYDVKM in the germline V gene. V was clipped by 10 bases and J by 1 base, with 13 bases between them. The CDR3 region is CAIGERMNTGELFF. In DNA form, the CDR3 reads TGTGCCATAGGGGAACGAATGAACACCGGGGAGCTGTTTTTT.

The gene calls are TRBV5-1 and TRBJ1-1; D unresolved. This CDR3 region has 12 residues. V was clipped by 0 bases and J by 10 bases, with 10 bases between them. Germline V gene data show CDR1 as SGHRS and CDR2 as YFSETQ. CDR3 residues: CASSLGGLGAFF. CDR3 nucleotides: TGCGCCAGCAGCTTGGGTGGGCTTGGAGCTTTCTTT.

This clone was recorded only once. The chain couples TRBV7-2 to TRBJ2-7, with 13 bases lining up with TRBD2. The V and J ends lost 2 bases and 7 bases, in that order; junction bases with no gene match: 8. CDR1 and CDR2 (germline): SGHTA, FQGNSA. The CDR3 covers 16 residues. DNA for the CDR3: TGTGCCAGCAGCTTACCCGGACTAGCGGGAGTCGGGGAGCAGTACTTC. Amino acid sequence: CASSLPGLAGVGEQYF.

There are a few counts of this clone. CDR3 loop: CASLGQESYNEQFF. For the CDR3, the DNA is TGTGCCAGCTTAGGACAGGAGTCCTACAATGAGCAGTTCTTC. V usage is TRBV2 and J usage is TRBJ2-1; 7 bases are a match to TRBD1. This CDR3 has 14 amino acids. Germline V gene lookup returns CDR1 SNHLY and CDR2 FYNNEI. The V segment lost 8 bases and the J segment 1 base; nucleotides outside the gene matches: 5.

This clone has just one count. V and J are TRBV11-2 and TRBJ2-7, with D perhaps TRBD2 (5 bases). V lost 3 bases and J 3 bases, leaving 12 bases between the germline ends. From germline, CDR1 is SGHAT and CDR2 FQNNGV. The CDR3 length is 14 residues. The CDR3 protein is CASSFRTQSYEQYF. Written as DNA, the CDR3 is TGTGCCAGCAGCTTCCGGACTCAAAGCTACGAGCAGTACTTC.

The table lists this clone with a few counts. The chain combines TRBV11-1 with TRBJ2-7; 7 nucleotides agree with TRBD1. J lost 1 base, V lost 7 bases, and 7 bases had no gene match. Germline values: CDR1 SGHAT, CDR2 FQDESV (reference sequence). This CDR3 region has 14 residues. CDR3 protein: CASTQDRPSYEQYF. CDR3 DNA sequence: TGTGCCAGCACCCAGGACAGGCCTTCCTACGAGCAGTACTTC.

This clone was counted once. The chain employs TRBV3-1 (or the pseudogene TRBV3-2) and TRBJ2-5; 7 bases agree with TRBD2. Germline values: CDR1 LGHDT, CDR2 YNNKEL (reference sequence). CDR3 length: 14 amino acids. V was pared by 4 bases and J by 4 bases, with 6 bases of the junction left unmatched. Written as DNA, the CDR3 is TGTGCCAGCAGCCTCGAGGGAGGGTCAGAGACCCAGTACTTC. Its translation: CASSLEGGSETQYF.

The V call is TRBV18, the J call TRBJ2-7; the match to TRBD2 covers 10 bases. V shed 5 bases and J 2 bases; nucleotides not matched to a gene: 9. The CDR3 runs 16 residues. The germline V gene has CDR1 KGHSH and CDR2 LQKENI. The CDR3 region is CASSTTGTSVTYEQYF. The DNA of the CDR3 is TGTGCCAGCTCAACTACCGGGACTAGCGTAACCTACGAGCAGTACTTC. Combining the CDR3 with reference TRBV18 and TRBJ2-7 gives the whole variable domain NAGVMQNPRHLVRRRGQEARLRCSPMKGHSHVYWYRQLPEEGLKFMVYLQKENIIDESGMPKERFSAEFPKEGPSILRIQQVVRGDSAAYFCASSTTGTSVTYEQYFGPGTRLTVT.

In this sample, this clone turned up once. The V gene is TRBV29-1, the J gene TRBJ2-1; TRBD2 matches 14 bases. The germline gives CDR1 SQVTM, CDR2 ANQGSEA. This CDR3 has 12 amino acids. V lost 7 bases and J lost 15; bases outside the gene matches: 8. The CDR3 loop reads CSAQGLAGDGFF. The CDR3 DNA reads TGCAGCGCCCAGGGACTAGCGGGAGATGGGTTCTTC.

V and J are TRBV7-9 and TRBJ1-6; D is possibly TRBD1 (5 bases). V shed 6 bases and J shed 8 bases, with 17 bases lying between them. This CDR3 comprises 15 residues. Germline lookup yields CDR1 SEHNR and CDR2 FQNEAQ (reference sequence). The CDR3 DNA reads as TGTGCCAGCAGTTTCCCCTGGGGCGTTGATTCACCCCTCCACTTT. This codes for CASSFPWGVDSPLHF.

The rearrangement uses TRBV29-1 and TRBJ2-5, with 8 bases identical to TRBD1. The germline CDR1 and CDR2 sequences are SQVTM and ANQGSEA. The CDR3 spans 15 residues. With 6 bases clipped from V and 1 base from J, the junction kept 10 bases outside the gene matches. CDR3 sequence reads: CSVPSTGGTQETQYF. CDR3 bases: TGCAGCGTCCCATCTACAGGGGGGACCCAAGAGACCCAGTACTTC.

This chain links TRBV5-4 with TRBJ2-3, with a weak D call TRBD2 (5 bases). V was pared by 0 bases and J by 4 bases, with 9 bases between. The germline V gene encodes CDR1 SGHNT and CDR2 YYREEE (reference sequence). The CDR3 covers 14 residues. The CDR3 DNA is TGTGCCAGCAGCTTGGGGGGAGTTGCAGATACGCAGTATTTT. Its protein is CASSLGGVADTQYF.

CDR3 DNA sequence: TGCGCCAGCAGTCAATCCAAGGGAGCTAGGAATGAGCAGTTCTTC. This codes for CASSQSKGARNEQFF. The chain is built from TRBV23-1 and TRBJ2-1, with D possibly TRBD2 on 5 matching bases. TRBV23-1 falls under the ORF class, with uncertain function. Trimming left V 0 bases short and J 7 bases short, with 13 bases between. The CDR3 covers 15 residues.

V usage is TRBV19 and J usage is TRBJ2-7; 13 bases are shared with TRBD2. CDR1 is LNHDA, CDR2 SQIVND, per germline (reference sequence). V shed 5 bases and J 4 bases; nucleotides not matched to a gene: 17. The CDR3 runs 19 residues. The CDR3 DNA is TGTGCCAGTAGTTCACCTTTTGGAGGACTAGCGGGAGCTAGGTACGAGCAGTACTTC. It specifies CASSSPFGGLAGARYEQYF.